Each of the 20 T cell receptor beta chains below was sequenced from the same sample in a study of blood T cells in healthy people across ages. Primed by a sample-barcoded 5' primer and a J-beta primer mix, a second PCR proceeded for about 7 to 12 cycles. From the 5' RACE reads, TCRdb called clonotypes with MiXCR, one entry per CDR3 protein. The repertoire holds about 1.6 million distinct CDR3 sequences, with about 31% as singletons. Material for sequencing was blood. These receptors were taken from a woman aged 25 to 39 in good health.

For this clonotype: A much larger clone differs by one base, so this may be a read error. CDR3 protein: CASSPQGDLLWGQYF. In nucleotides, the CDR3 is TGTGCCAGCAGCCCACAGGGGGACCTTCTTTGGGGGCAGTACTTC. V and J are TRBV4-2 and TRBJ2-5, with 8 bases that match TRBD1. The CDR3 covers 15 residues. CDR1 and CDR2 from the germline V gene are LGHNA and YNFKEQ. V lost 4 bases, J lost 11 bases, and 15 bases stayed unmatched.

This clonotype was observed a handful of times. As DNA, the CDR3 is TGCAGCCCCCTAACCAACTACGAGCAGTACTTC. Protein: CSPLTNYEQYF. This chain uses TRBV20-1 with TRBJ2-7; no clear D gene. The CDR3 extends over 11 amino acids. Germline CDR1 DFQATT, CDR2 SNEGSKA (reference sequence).

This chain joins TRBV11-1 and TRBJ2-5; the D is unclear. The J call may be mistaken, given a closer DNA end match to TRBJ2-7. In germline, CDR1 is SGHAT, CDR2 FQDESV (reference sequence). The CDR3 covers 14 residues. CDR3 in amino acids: CASSLALLKHEQYF. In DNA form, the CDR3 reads TGTGCCAGCAGCTTAGCTCTTCTAAAGCACGAGCAGTACTTC.

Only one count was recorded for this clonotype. CDR3 in DNA: TGTGCCATCAGGGCCTTTGTACTAGCGGGGGTTGCGGATACGCAGTATTTT. It yields the protein CAIRAFVLAGVADTQYF. The chain is built from TRBV10-3 and TRBJ2-3; 11 bases match TRBD2. Germline trimming cut 6 bases from V and 6 bases from J; bases unmatched to any gene: 14. Germline CDR1 is ENHRY and CDR2 is SYGVKD. The CDR3 covers 17 residues.

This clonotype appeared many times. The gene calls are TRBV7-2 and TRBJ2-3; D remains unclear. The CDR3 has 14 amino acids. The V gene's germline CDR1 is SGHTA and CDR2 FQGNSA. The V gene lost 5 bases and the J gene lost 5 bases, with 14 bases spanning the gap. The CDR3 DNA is TGTGCCAGCAGCGCGCCCACTTACGGAGATACGCAGTATTTT. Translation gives CASSAPTYGDTQYF.

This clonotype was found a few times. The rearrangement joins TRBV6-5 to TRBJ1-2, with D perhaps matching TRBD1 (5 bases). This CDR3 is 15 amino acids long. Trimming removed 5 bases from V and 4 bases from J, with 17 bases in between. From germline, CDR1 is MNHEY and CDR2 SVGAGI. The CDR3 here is CASSDLRGRFYGYTF. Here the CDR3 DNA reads TGTGCCAGCAGTGATCTCCGGGGCAGGTTCTATGGCTACACCTTC.

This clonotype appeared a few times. CDR3 in DNA: TGTGCCACCAGCAGTGCCCGACGGGGCACAGATACGCAGTATTTT. Translating it yields CATSSARRGTDTQYF. V usage is TRBV15 and J usage is TRBJ2-3; the D is unclear. The CDR3 is made up of 15 amino acids. Germline V lookup: CDR1 LNHNV, CDR2 YYDKDF (reference sequence). V dropped 3 bases and J dropped 1 base, with 11 bases sitting between them. The full variable domain, its missing parts supplied by reference TRBV15 and TRBJ2-3, is DAMVIQNPRYQVTQFGKPVTLSCSQTLNHNVMYWYQQKSSQAPKLLFHYYDKDFNNEADTPDNFQSRRPNTSFCFLDIRSPGLGDTAMYLCATSSARRGTDTQYFGPGTRLTVL.

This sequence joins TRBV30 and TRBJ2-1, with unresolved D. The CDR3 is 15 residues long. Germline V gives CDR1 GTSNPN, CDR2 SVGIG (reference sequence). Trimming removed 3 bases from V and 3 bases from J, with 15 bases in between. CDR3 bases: TGTGCCTGGAGCGAGAGAACAGAATACTACAATGAGCAGTTCTTC. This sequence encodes CAWSERTEYYNEQFF.

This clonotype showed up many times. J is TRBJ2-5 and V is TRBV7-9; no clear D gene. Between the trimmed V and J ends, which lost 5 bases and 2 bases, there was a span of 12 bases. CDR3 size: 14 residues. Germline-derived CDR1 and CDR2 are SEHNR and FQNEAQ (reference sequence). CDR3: CASSLFSGQETQYF. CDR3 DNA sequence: TGTGCCAGCAGCCTTTTCTCCGGGCAAGAGACCCAGTACTTC.

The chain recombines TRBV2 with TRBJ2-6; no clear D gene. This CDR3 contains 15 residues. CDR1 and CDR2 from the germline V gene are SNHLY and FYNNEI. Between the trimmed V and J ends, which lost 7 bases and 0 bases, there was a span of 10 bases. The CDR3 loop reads CASKPASSGANVLTF. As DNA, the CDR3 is TGTGCCAGCAAACCAGCGAGCTCTGGGGCCAACGTCCTGACTTTC.

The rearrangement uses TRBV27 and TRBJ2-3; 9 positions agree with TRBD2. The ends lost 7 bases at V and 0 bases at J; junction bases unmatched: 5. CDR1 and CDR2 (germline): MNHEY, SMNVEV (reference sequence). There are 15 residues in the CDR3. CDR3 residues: CASITGTSSTDTQYF. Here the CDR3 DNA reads TGTGCCAGCATTACCGGGACTAGCAGCACAGATACGCAGTATTTT.

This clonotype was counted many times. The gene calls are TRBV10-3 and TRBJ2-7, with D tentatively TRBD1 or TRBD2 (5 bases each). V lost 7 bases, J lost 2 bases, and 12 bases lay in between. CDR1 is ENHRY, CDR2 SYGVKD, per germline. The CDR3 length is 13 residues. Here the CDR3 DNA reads TGTGCCATCAAATCCGGGACCACCTACGAGCAGTACTTC. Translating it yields CAIKSGTTYEQYF.

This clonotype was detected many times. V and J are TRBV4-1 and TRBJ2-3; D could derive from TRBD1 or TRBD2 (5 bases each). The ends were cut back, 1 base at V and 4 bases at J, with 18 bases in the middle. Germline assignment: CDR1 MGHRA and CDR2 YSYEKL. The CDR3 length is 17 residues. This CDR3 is CASSQGKESRDPDTQYF. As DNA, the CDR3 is TGCGCCAGCAGCCAAGGAAAGGAGTCCAGGGACCCAGATACGCAGTATTTT.

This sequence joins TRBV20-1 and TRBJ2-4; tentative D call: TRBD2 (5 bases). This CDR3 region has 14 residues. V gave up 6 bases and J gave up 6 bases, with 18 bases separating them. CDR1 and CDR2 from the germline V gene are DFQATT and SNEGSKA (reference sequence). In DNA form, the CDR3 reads TGCAGTGCCCCAATTCAGAGGGATATAAACATTCAGTACTTC. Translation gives CSAPIQRDINIQYF.

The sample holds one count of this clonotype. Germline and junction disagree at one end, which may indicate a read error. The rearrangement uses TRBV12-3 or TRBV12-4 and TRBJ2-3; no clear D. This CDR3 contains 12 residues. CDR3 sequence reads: CASRLGYDTQYF. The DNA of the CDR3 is TGTGCCAGCAGATTAGGCTATGATACGCAGTATTTT.

The CDR3 nucleotides read TGTGCCAGCAGCGTAGCAAGGGGCGGCGTGGATACGCAGTATTTT. Encoded protein: CASSVARGGVDTQYF. The chain joins TRBV9 to TRBJ2-3; a weak D match, TRBD1 (5 bases). Germline V gene sequence: CDR1 SGDLS, CDR2 YYNGEE. V shed 0 bases and J shed 6 bases, with 14 bases lying between them. The CDR3 loop spans 15 amino acids.

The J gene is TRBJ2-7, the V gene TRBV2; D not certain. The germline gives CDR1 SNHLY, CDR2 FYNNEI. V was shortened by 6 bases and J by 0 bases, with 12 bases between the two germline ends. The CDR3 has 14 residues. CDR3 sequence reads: CASRQLRNSYEQYF. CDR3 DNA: TGTGCCAGCAGACAGTTGAGGAACTCCTACGAGCAGTACTTC.

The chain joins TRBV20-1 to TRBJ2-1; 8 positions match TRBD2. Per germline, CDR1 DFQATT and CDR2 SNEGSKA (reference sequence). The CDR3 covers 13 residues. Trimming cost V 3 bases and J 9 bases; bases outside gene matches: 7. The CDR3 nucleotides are TGCAGTGCTAGCCGAGCGGGAGTATTTGAGCAGTTCTTC. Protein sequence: CSASRAGVFEQFF.

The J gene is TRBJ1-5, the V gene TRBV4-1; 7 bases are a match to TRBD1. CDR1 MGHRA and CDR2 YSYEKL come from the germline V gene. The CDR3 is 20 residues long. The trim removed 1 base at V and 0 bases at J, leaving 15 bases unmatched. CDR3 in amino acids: CASSQGDRRAKIYSNQPQHF. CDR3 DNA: TGCGCCAGCAGCCAAGGGGACAGAAGGGCTAAAATTTATAGCAATCAGCCCCAGCATTTT.

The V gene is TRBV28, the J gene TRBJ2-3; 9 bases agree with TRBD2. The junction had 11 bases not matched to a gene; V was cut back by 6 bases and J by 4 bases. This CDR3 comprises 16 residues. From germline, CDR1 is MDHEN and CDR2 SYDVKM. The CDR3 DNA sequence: TGTGCCAGCAGCCAATTAGCGGGAGACGACGCAGATACGCAGTATTTT. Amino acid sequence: CASSQLAGDDADTQYF.